The table lists the clone carrying this T cell receptor (beta chain) with a few counts. The antigen is unknown. Amplification yielded TCR beta CDR3 regions, with RNA transcripts as the source. First-round RT-PCR targeting the TCR CDR3 was performed with the HTBI primer set. Via MiXCR, TCRdb re-called the multiplex PCR reads, giving one row per CDR3 protein. The sample holds around 690,000 distinct CDR3 sequences, roughly 17% seen once. Patients aged 18 to 65 with hyperthyroidism were newly diagnosed, with duration under 2 months. The diagnoses drew upon clinical symptoms, serum thyroxine and TRAb, thyroid ultrasound and orbital computed tomography. The CDR3 runs to 16 residues. V lost 3 bases, J lost 3 bases, and 17 bases lay in between. This sample is drawn from a study of T cells in Graves' hyperthyroidism and ophthalmopathy. General study findings and limits: The model predicted ophthalmopathy a median around six months before onset.

Sequencing was carried out using blood. This chain uses TRBV12-3 or TRBV12-4 with TRBJ1-1; maybe TRBD1 (6 bases). The source of this sequence is a middle-aged man with Graves' hyperthyroidism. CDR3 coding DNA: TGTGCCAGCAGTTTGGGGTCAGGGGCCAGGTACACTGAAGCTTTCTTT. Translation: CASSLGSGARYTEAFF.